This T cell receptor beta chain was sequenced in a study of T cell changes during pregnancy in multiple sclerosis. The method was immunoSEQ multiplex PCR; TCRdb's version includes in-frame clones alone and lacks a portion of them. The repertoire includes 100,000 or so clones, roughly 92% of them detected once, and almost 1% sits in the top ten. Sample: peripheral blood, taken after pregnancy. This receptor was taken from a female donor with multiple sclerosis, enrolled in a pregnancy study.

CDR3 DNA: TGTGCCAGCAGTTCTCCCCCGGGGAAGGCTTACGAGCAGTACTTC. This gives the protein CASSSPPGKAYEQYF. The chain links TRBV25-1 to TRBJ2-7; D possibly corresponds to TRBD2 (5 bases). CDR1 MGHDK and CDR2 SYGVNS come from the germline V gene. The CDR3 sequence is 15 residues long. V dropped 5 bases and J dropped 4 bases, with 18 bases sitting between them.